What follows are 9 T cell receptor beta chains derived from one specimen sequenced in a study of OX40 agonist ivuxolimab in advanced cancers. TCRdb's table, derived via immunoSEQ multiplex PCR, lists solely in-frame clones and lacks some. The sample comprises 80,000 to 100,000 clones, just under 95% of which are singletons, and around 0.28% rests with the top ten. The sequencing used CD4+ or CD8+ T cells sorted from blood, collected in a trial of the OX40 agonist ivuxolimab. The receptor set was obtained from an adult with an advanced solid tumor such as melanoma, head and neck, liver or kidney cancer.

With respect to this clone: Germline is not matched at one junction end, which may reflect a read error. The chain's CDR3 is CASSPQLGNTIYF. CDR3 nucleotides: TGTGCTAGCAGCCCCCAACTTGGAAACACCATATATTTT. The chain couples TRBV7-7 to TRBJ1-3; no clear D gene. The V gene's germline CDR1 is SSHAT and CDR2 FNYEAQ (reference sequence). This CDR3 comprises 13 residues.

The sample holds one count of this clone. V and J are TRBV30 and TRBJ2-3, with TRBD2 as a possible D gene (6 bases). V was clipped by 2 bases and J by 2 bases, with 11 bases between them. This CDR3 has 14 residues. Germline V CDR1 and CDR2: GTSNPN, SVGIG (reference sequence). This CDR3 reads CAWSLSGYTDTQYF. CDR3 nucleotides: TGTGCCTGGAGTCTCAGCGGGTACACAGATACGCAGTATTTT.

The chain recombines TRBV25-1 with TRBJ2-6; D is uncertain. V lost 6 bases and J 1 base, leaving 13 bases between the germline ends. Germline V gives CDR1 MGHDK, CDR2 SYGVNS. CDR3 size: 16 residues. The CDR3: CASSPLTDSGANVLTF. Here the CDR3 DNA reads TGTGCCAGCAGCCCCCTCACAGATTCTGGGGCCAACGTCCTGACTTTC.

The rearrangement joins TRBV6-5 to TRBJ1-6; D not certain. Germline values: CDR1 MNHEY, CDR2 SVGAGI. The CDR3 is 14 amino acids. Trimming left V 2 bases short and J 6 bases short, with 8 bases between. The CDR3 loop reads CASSYSRLNSPLHF. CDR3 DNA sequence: TGTGCCAGCAGTTACAGTAGGCTTAATTCACCCCTCCACTTT.

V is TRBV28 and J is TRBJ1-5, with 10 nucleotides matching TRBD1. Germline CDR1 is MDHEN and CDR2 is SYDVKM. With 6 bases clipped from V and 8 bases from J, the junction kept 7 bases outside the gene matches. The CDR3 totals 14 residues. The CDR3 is CASSRQGAGKPQHF. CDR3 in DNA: TGTGCCAGCAGCAGACAGGGGGCGGGGAAGCCCCAGCATTTT.

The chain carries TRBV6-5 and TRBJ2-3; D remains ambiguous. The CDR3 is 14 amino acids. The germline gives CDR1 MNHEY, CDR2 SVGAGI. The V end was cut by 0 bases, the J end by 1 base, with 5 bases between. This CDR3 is CASSYSLGTDTQYF. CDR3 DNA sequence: TGTGCCAGCAGTTACTCGCTGGGCACAGATACGCAGTATTTT.

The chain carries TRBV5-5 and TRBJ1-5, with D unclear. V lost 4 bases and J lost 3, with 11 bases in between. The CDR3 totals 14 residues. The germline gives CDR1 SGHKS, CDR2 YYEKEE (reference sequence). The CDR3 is CASSGDGNNQPQHF. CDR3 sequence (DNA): TGTGCCAGCAGCGGCGACGGTAACAATCAGCCCCAGCATTTT. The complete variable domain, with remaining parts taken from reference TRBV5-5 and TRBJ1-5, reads DAGVTQSPTHLIKTRGQQVTLRCSPISGHKSVSWYQQVLGQGPQFIFQYYEKEERGRGNFPDRFSARQFPNYSSELNVNALLLGDSALYLCASSGDGNNQPQHFGDGTRLSIL.

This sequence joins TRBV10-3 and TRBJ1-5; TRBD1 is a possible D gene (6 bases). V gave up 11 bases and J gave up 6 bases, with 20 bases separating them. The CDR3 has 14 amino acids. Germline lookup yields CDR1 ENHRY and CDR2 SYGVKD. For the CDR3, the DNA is TGTGCCGGTGGGGGACAACCAGGAGGTCAGCCCCAGCATTTT. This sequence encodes CAGGGQPGGQPQHF.

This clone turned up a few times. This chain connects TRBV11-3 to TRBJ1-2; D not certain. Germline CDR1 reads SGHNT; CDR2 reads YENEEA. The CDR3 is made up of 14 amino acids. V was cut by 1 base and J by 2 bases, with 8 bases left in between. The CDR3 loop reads CASSLVGQNYGYTF. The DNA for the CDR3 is TGTGCCAGCAGCTTAGTAGGGCAGAACTATGGCTACACCTTC.